This T cell receptor beta chain originates from a study of blood T cell repertoires in COVID-19. The wider study: The study drew acute and convalescent COVID-19 samples from the United States, Italy and Spain. The cDNA or gDNA used as material had been derived from T cells, B-cell-depleted T cells, or PBMCs.

Per the original methods: By means of reference gene primer amplification, nucleated cell counts were estimated. TCRdb's table, derived via immunoSEQ multiplex PCR, lists solely in-frame clones and lacks some. V and J calls and clone size are as listed in that table; D and trimming were resolved from the DNA. The sample lists 70,000 to 95,000 clones; around four fifths were seen once. CDR3 length equals 13 residues. CDR1 is LGHDT, CDR2 YNNKEL, per germline (reference sequence). Trimming removed 1 base from V and 7 bases from J, with 10 bases in between. The source is a woman between 70 and 85 years old with active or convalescent COVID-19. The sequencing input was peripheral blood. V is TRBV3-1 (or the pseudogene TRBV3-2) and J is TRBJ1-2; the D gene is possibly TRBD1 (6 bases). The CDR3 DNA reads as TGTGCCAGCAGCCAAGCAGGGGCCGGTGGCTACACCTTC. It codes for CASSQAGAGGYTF.